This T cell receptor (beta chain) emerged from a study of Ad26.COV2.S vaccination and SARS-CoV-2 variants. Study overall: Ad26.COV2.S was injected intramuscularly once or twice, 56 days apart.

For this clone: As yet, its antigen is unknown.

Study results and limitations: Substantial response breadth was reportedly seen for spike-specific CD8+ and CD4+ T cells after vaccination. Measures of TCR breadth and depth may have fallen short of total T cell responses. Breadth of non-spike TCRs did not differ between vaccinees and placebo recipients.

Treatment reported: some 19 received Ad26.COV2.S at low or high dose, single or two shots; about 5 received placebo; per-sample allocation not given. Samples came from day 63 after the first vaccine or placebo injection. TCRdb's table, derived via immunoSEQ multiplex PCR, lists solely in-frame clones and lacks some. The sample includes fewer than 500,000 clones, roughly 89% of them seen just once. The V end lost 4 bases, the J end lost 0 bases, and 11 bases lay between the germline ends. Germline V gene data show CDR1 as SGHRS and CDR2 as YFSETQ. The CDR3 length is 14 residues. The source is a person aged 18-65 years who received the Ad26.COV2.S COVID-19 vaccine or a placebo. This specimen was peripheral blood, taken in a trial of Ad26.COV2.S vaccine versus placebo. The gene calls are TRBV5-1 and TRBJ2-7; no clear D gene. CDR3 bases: TGCGCCAGCAGCCCGGGTGTGACCTCCTACGAGCAGTACTTC. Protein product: CASSPGVTSYEQYF.